The 3 T cell receptor beta chains in this list originate from one sample, sequenced in a study of blood T cell repertoires in COVID-19. Generated by immunoSEQ multiplex PCR, the TCRdb table keeps only in-frame clones and is missing some. The table has 300,000 to 350,000 clones, about 88% seen once. Sequences were obtained from PBMCs or T cells enriched from blood (not recorded which). The source of these receptors is a woman aged 25 to 39 who had recovered from COVID-19.

This chain links TRBV2 with TRBJ1-2, with 7 bases identical to TRBD1. The length of the CDR3 is 16 residues. Germline-derived CDR1 and CDR2 are SNHLY and FYNNEI. After removal of 5 bases from V and 0 bases from J, the junction contained 9 bases not matched to a gene. This CDR3 is CASSPETGRANYGYTF. The CDR3 DNA reads as TGTGCCAGCAGTCCCGAGACAGGGCGAGCTAACTATGGCTACACCTTC. The complete variable domain, with remaining parts taken from reference TRBV2 and TRBJ1-2, reads EPEVTQTPSHQVTQMGQEVILRCVPISNHLYFYWYRQILGQKVEFLVSFYNNEISEKSEIFDDQFSVERPDGSNFTLKIRSTKLEDSAMYFCASSPETGRANYGYTFGSGTRLTVV.

V usage is TRBV3-1 (or the pseudogene TRBV3-2) and J usage is TRBJ2-3; TRBD1 aligns across 8 bases. The CDR3 runs 16 residues. Germline-derived CDR1 and CDR2 are LGHDT and YNNKEL (reference sequence). V shed 5 bases, J shed 7 bases, and the junction held 14 bases outside the gene matches. This CDR3 is CASSDDLRTGRNTQYF. DNA for the CDR3: TGTGCCAGCAGCGACGACCTTAGGACAGGGCGAAATACGCAGTATTTT.

The rearrangement uses TRBV9 and TRBJ1-2, with D possibly matching TRBD1 (5 bases). The germline gives CDR1 SGDLS, CDR2 YYNGEE. Trimming shortened V by 4 bases and J by 3 bases, and 13 bases separated the two germline ends. The CDR3 length is 14 residues. CDR3 nucleotides: TGTGCCAGCAGCCCCGGGGACTCCTACTATGGCTACACCTTC. This encodes CASSPGDSYYGYTF.